This T cell receptor (beta chain) was sequenced for a study of blood T cell repertoires in COVID-19. As processed by the authors: How many nucleated cells were present was estimated from reference gene primer amplification. Assay: immunoSEQ multiplex PCR; the TCRdb copy retains only in-frame clones and omits some. That table gives V, J and clone size, and the DNA gave D and trimming. The sample records tens of thousands of clones, around four fifths being singletons. The table lists this clone with a count of one. The receptor comes from a man between 70 and 80 years old with acute or convalescent COVID-19. Sequenced input: peripheral blood.

CDR3: CAISERGTSGALFNEQFF. CDR3 DNA: TGTGCCATCAGCGAGAGGGGGACTAGCGGGGCGCTCTTCAATGAGCAGTTCTTC. The chain joins TRBV10-3 to TRBJ2-1; TRBD2 agrees at 13 bases. J was trimmed by 6 bases and V by 6 bases; bases with no gene match: 14. Germline V gives CDR1 ENHRY, CDR2 SYGVKD. The CDR3 runs 18 residues.